The clone carrying this T cell receptor (beta chain) has just a few counts. Its antigen is currently unknown. Constant-segment-primed 5'RACE gave TCR alpha and TCR beta cDNA libraries with sample barcodes and UMIs. Via MiXCR, TCRdb re-called the 5' RACE reads, giving one row per CDR3 protein. Here the sample spans about 610,000 distinct CDR3 sequences, roughly 17% being singletons. These data originate in a study of T-cell memory formation after mild COVID-19. Looking at the study overall: Across donors, TCR clusters were largely donor specific.

General observations from the study: The pre-infection memory compartment contained some responding clones, suggesting cross-reactive memory joined.

V was clipped by 2 bases and J by 3 bases; unmatched bases: 6. Germline V CDR1 and CDR2: SGHAT, FQNNGV. The CDR3 has 15 amino acids. The source material was PBMCs or a T cell subset sorted from them (not recorded which). This sequence originates from an adult woman who had mild COVID-19 (a few samples of this study predate the infection). Cell type and time point are not known. V and J are TRBV11-2 and TRBJ2-5; TRBD1 matches at 7 bases. The CDR3 here is CASSLRKGAEETQYF. The CDR3 nucleotides read TGTGCCAGCAGCTTAAGAAAGGGGGCAGAAGAGACCCAGTACTTC.